Each of the 27 T cell receptor beta chains below was sequenced from the same sample in a study of CD8 T cells in ankylosing spondylitis. One entry per CDR3 protein, called by TCRdb with MiXCR from the 5' RACE reads. The data hold about 140,000 distinct CDR3 sequences, with around a third observed a single time. Sequencing was done on a sample of synovial fluid, either unsorted or a sorted T cell fraction (not recorded which). The receptors shown here come from a male donor with ankylosing spondylitis.

The rearrangement links TRBV4-1 to TRBJ2-7, with 7 bases lining up with TRBD2. J was trimmed by 2 bases and V by 1 base; bases with no gene match: 5. Germline V CDR1 and CDR2: MGHRA, YSYEKL. This CDR3 region has 15 residues. This CDR3 reads CASSQGLAKPYEQYF. The CDR3, as DNA: TGCGCCAGCAGCCAAGGACTAGCAAAACCCTACGAGCAGTACTTC.

This clonotype appeared many times. This chain connects TRBV4-1 to TRBJ2-7, with 15 bases identical to TRBD2. V shed 4 bases, J shed 0 bases, and the junction held 7 bases outside the gene matches. Per the germline V gene, CDR1 is MGHRA and CDR2 is YSYEKL. The CDR3 contains 18 residues. The CDR3: CASSPGGLAGGSSYEQYF. CDR3 DNA sequence: TGCGCCAGCAGCCCCGGGGGACTAGCGGGGGGTAGCTCCTACGAGCAGTACTTC.

The rearrangement joins TRBV11-2 to TRBJ2-7; D call uncertain. Germline CDR1 SGHAT, CDR2 FQNNGV. The V end was cut by 5 bases, the J end by 3 bases, with 8 bases between. This CDR3 has 12 amino acids. CDR3 region: CASSNKGYEQYF. CDR3 DNA sequence: TGTGCCAGCAGCAATAAAGGCTACGAGCAGTACTTC.

The gene calls are TRBV30 and TRBJ2-1, with D perhaps TRBD1 (6 bases). CDR1 and CDR2 from the germline V gene are GTSNPN and SVGIG (reference sequence). V was pared by 8 bases and J by 12 bases, with 23 bases between. There are 13 residues in the CDR3. The CDR3 here is CAAEGGAERLQFF. CDR3 nucleotide sequence: TGTGCCGCCGAAGGGGGTGCAGAACGCCTGCAGTTCTTC. Full variable domain (remainder filled in from reference TRBV30 and TRBJ2-1): SQTIHQWPATLVQPVGSPLSLECTVEGTSNPNLYWYRQAAGRGLQLLFYSVGIGQISSEVPQNLSASRPQDRQFILSSKKLLLSDSGFYLCAAEGGAERLQFFGPGTRLTVL.

CDR3 sequence (DNA): TGCAGTGCTAGAGATCCGGGAATGGGGGGTCTGACTGAAGCTTTCTTT. This sequence encodes CSARDPGMGGLTEAFF. The V gene is TRBV20-1, the J gene TRBJ1-1; D possibly corresponds to TRBD1 (5 bases). Looked up from germline, CDR1 is DFQATT and CDR2 is SNEGSKA (reference sequence). The CDR3 is 16 amino acids. Trimming pared 0 bases from V and 5 bases from J, leaving 19 bases between.

A few counts support this clonotype. The CDR3 reads CASSLGLGTARANVLTF. In nucleotides, the CDR3 is TGTGCCAGCAGCTTAGGCCTGGGGACAGCTCGGGCCAACGTCCTGACTTTC. V gene TRBV13 combines with J gene TRBJ2-6, with 7 nucleotides matching TRBD1. The germline V gene has CDR1 PRHDT and CDR2 FYEKMQ (reference sequence). Trimming at V came to 0 bases and at J to 5 bases, leaving 7 bases not matched to a gene. The CDR3 spans 17 residues.

The genes are TRBV4-1 and TRBJ2-1; TRBD1 might be the D (6 bases). Deletions cut 1 base from V and 4 bases from J, with 11 bases between. The germline V gene encodes CDR1 MGHRA and CDR2 YSYEKL. This CDR3 is 15 amino acids long. This chain's CDR3 is CASSQGGGGYNEQFF. Written as DNA, the CDR3 is TGCGCCAGCAGCCAAGGTGGGGGCGGGTACAATGAGCAGTTCTTC.

The chain links TRBV30 to TRBJ1-1; D not certain. CDR1 is GTSNPN and CDR2 is SVGIG in the germline V gene (reference sequence). Trimming left V 4 bases short and J 0 bases short, with 0 bases between. The CDR3 runs 10 residues. The chain's CDR3 is CAWMNTEAFF. The CDR3 DNA follows: TGTGCCTGGATGAACACTGAAGCTTTCTTT. Full variable domain (remainder filled in from reference TRBV30 and TRBJ1-1): SQTIHQWPATLVQPVGSPLSLECTVEGTSNPNLYWYRQAAGRGLQLLFYSVGIGQISSEVPQNLSASRPQDRQFILSSKKLLLSDSGFYLCAWMNTEAFFGQGTRLTVV.

Only a few counts were recorded for this clonotype. The chain recombines TRBV27 with TRBJ1-2, with a possible D match to TRBD1 (6 bases). The CDR3 is made up of 16 amino acids. Germline V CDR1 and CDR2: MNHEY, SMNVEV (reference sequence). Deletions cut 5 bases from V and 2 bases from J, with 18 bases between. CDR3 nucleotide sequence: TGTGCCAGCAGTCCCCGCATGGCAGGGGCCAACTATGGCTACACCTTC. Encoded protein: CASSPRMAGANYGYTF.

The V call is TRBV7-2, the J call TRBJ2-7; 8 positions agree with TRBD2. The V and J ends lost 8 bases and 5 bases, in that order; junction bases with no gene match: 8. Germline-derived CDR1 and CDR2 are SGHTA and FQGNSA. The CDR3 length is 13 residues. The CDR3 coding sequence is TGTGCCAGCCACCTAGCGGGTACCAACGAGCAGTACTTC. It encodes CASHLAGTNEQYF.

V and J are TRBV18 and TRBJ1-2, with TRBD1 matching 9 bases. V was clipped by 4 bases and J by 8 bases; unmatched bases: 2. The CDR3 is 12 amino acids. The V gene's germline CDR1 is KGHSH and CDR2 LQKENI. The CDR3 loop reads CASSRGQGGYTF. The CDR3, as DNA: TGTGCCAGCTCACGGGGACAGGGAGGCTACACCTTC.

The V and J genes are TRBV12-3 or TRBV12-4 and TRBJ2-1; 10 bases are a match to TRBD2. The V segment lost 7 bases and the J segment 11 bases; nucleotides outside the gene matches: 14. This CDR3 has 15 residues. DNA of the CDR3: TGTGCCAGCACCATCCGGTGGACTAGCGGCTCAAAGCAGTTCTTC. The encoded protein is CASTIRWTSGSKQFF.

The chain combines TRBV7-2 with TRBJ2-1; D unresolved. Deletions cut 1 base from V and 0 bases from J, with 7 bases between. Germline values: CDR1 SGHTA, CDR2 FQGNSA. CDR3 length: 15 residues. CDR3 sequence: CASSLVDSSYNEQFF. In DNA, the CDR3 is TGTGCCAGCAGCTTAGTTGATAGCTCCTACAATGAGCAGTTCTTC.

This clonotype has just a few counts. The chain links TRBV5-1 to TRBJ1-6; 9 bases are shared with TRBD1. This CDR3 has 14 residues. The ends lost 1 base at V and 10 bases at J; junction bases unmatched: 3. Germline V gene lookup returns CDR1 SGHRS and CDR2 YFSETQ. The DNA of the CDR3 is TGCGCCAGCAGCTTGACAGGGGGCAGCTCACCCCTCCACTTT. This codes for CASSLTGGSSPLHF.

The chain carries TRBV3-1 and TRBJ2-1, with D unclear. Trimming took 4 bases from V and 7 from J, leaving 8 bases between them. CDR1 LGHDT and CDR2 YNNKEL come from the germline V gene (reference sequence). The CDR3 extends over 12 amino acids. The CDR3 protein is CASSRSQNEQFF. For the CDR3, the DNA is TGTGCCAGCAGCCGCTCTCAGAATGAGCAGTTCTTC.

This chain connects TRBV5-1 to TRBJ1-2, with D uncertain. Germline V gene sequence: CDR1 SGHRS, CDR2 YFSETQ. Between the trimmed V and J ends, which lost 4 bases and 8 bases, there was a span of 24 bases. The CDR3 runs 16 residues. The CDR3 coding sequence is TGCGCCAGCAGCCCAGAACGGAGGCCGGCAACTAACGGCTACACCTTC. This translates into CASSPERRPATNGYTF.

As DNA, the CDR3 is TGTGCCAGCAGCTTACGGACAGCCGTTACTAGCTCCTACAATGAGCAGTTCTTC. Translated, it gives CASSLRTAVTSSYNEQFF. The chain joins TRBV11-2 to TRBJ2-1, with a tentative D call TRBD1 (6 bases). The germline V gene has CDR1 SGHAT and CDR2 FQNNGV. The CDR3 extends over 18 amino acids. V was clipped by 2 bases and J by 0 bases, with 17 bases between them. The full variable domain, rest sourced from reference TRBV11-2 and TRBJ2-1, is EAGVAQSPRYKIIEKRQSVAFWCNPISGHATLYWYQQILGQGPKLLIQFQNNGVVDDSQLPKDRFSAERLKGVDSTLKIQPAKLEDSAVYLCASSLRTAVTSSYNEQFFGPGTRLTVL.

At least ten counts were recorded for this clonotype. The chain joins TRBV20-1 to TRBJ2-3; 9 bases match TRBD2. Germline-derived CDR1 and CDR2 are DFQATT and SNEGSKA (reference sequence). This CDR3 is 15 amino acids long. The V and J ends lost 3 bases and 1 base, in that order; junction bases with no gene match: 5. The CDR3 region is CSASIRTSGTDTQYF. The DNA of the CDR3 is TGCAGTGCTAGTATTCGGACTAGCGGCACAGATACGCAGTATTTT.

In DNA form, the CDR3 reads TGTGCCAGCAGCCACCCCGGGACAGCCTCTGGGGCCAACGTCCTGACTTTC. The encoded protein is CASSHPGTASGANVLTF. The chain employs TRBV11-2 and TRBJ2-6; 7 positions match TRBD1. The CDR3 is 17 residues long. V dropped 5 bases and J dropped 0; count of bases not matched to a gene: 7. The germline CDR1 and CDR2 sequences are SGHAT and FQNNGV. Combining the CDR3 with reference TRBV11-2 and TRBJ2-6 gives the whole variable domain EAGVAQSPRYKIIEKRQSVAFWCNPISGHATLYWYQQILGQGPKLLIQFQNNGVVDDSQLPKDRFSAERLKGVDSTLKIQPAKLEDSAVYLCASSHPGTASGANVLTFGAGSRLTVL.

The V and J genes are TRBV7-9 and TRBJ1-5; D ambiguous. Germline values: CDR1 SEHNR, CDR2 FQNEAQ (reference sequence). The CDR3 runs to 16 residues. Trimming removed 0 bases from V and 3 bases from J, with 12 bases in between. This chain's CDR3 is CASSLAGRGYNQPQHF. CDR3 DNA sequence: TGTGCCAGCAGCTTAGCAGGGCGGGGTTACAATCAGCCCCAGCATTTT.

This chain links TRBV12-3 or TRBV12-4 with TRBJ2-7, with TRBD1 matching over 7 bases. The CDR3 runs 14 residues. With V trimmed by 8 bases and J by 5 bases, 12 bases remained unmatched. CDR3 nucleotide sequence: TGTGCCAGCGCCTCTGACAGGGTTGACGACGAGCAGTACTTC. Its translation: CASASDRVDDEQYF.

The sample holds a few counts of this clonotype. The V and J genes are TRBV2 and TRBJ1-2; D might be TRBD1 (5 bases). Trimming shortened V by 2 bases and J by 3 bases, and 7 bases separated the two germline ends. Germline V gene data show CDR1 as SNHLY and CDR2 as FYNNEI. This CDR3 has 13 residues. CDR3 sequence: CASSEQGDYGYTF. For the CDR3, the DNA is TGTGCCAGCAGTGAACAAGGGGACTATGGCTACACCTTC. The whole variable domain, filled in from reference TRBV2 and TRBJ1-2, reads EPEVTQTPSHQVTQMGQEVILRCVPISNHLYFYWYRQILGQKVEFLVSFYNNEISEKSEIFDDQFSVERPDGSNFTLKIRSTKLEDSAMYFCASSEQGDYGYTFGSGTRLTVV.

In its sample, this clonotype was seen many times. V gene TRBV5-5 combines with J gene TRBJ2-3; a weak D match, TRBD1 (5 bases). CDR3 length: 15 residues. Between the trimmed V and J ends, which lost 4 bases and 0 bases, there was a span of 12 bases. Germline-derived CDR1 and CDR2 are SGHKS and YYEKEE (reference sequence). The CDR3 DNA reads TGTGCCAGCAGCCTTAGGGGTGCTAGCACAGATACGCAGTATTTT. Translating it yields CASSLRGASTDTQYF.

Ten or more counts support this clonotype. The V gene is TRBV12-3 or TRBV12-4, the J gene TRBJ2-7; D is ambiguous. This CDR3 comprises 14 residues. V shed 3 bases and J shed 1 base, with 10 bases lying between them. DNA of the CDR3: TGTGCCAGCAGTTTTTCGCACGGATCCTACGAGCAGTACTTC. Translation: CASSFSHGSYEQYF.

The chain combines TRBV11-3 with TRBJ1-6; D is uncertain. V was clipped by 5 bases and J by 6 bases, with 14 bases between them. Germline V gene lookup returns CDR1 SGHNT and CDR2 YENEEA. CDR3 length: 15 residues. CDR3 sequence: CASSAGIRTNSPLHF. CDR3 bases: TGTGCCAGCAGCGCCGGGATAAGGACTAATTCACCCCTCCACTTT.

The V and J genes are TRBV7-8 and TRBJ2-7; 7 nucleotides match TRBD2. J lost 0 bases, V lost 0 bases, and 5 bases had no gene match. Per germline, CDR1 SGHVS and CDR2 FQNEAQ. The CDR3 sequence is 16 residues long. Written as DNA, the CDR3 is TGTGCCAGCAGCTTAGCCAGCGGGACCTACTCCTACGAGCAGTACTTC. Protein product: CASSLASGTYSYEQYF.

This clonotype was counted only a few times. The chain uses TRBV27 and TRBJ2-6; 8 positions agree with TRBD2. This CDR3 has 18 residues. V was pared by 0 bases and J by 4 bases, with 8 bases of the junction left unmatched. In germline, CDR1 is MNHEY, CDR2 SMNVEV (reference sequence). The CDR3, as DNA: TGTGCCAGCAGTTTATCCCCTCCGGGGGGGACAGGGGCCAACGTCCTGACTTTC. This codes for CASSLSPPGGTGANVLTF.